These T cell receptor beta chains were read from a single sample in a study of OX40 agonist ivuxolimab in advanced cancers. Sequencing used immunoSEQ multiplex PCR; TCRdb keeps in-frame clones, though not all of them. The table lists roughly 51,000 clones, around nine tenths of them singletons. The sequencing used CD4+ or CD8+ T cells sorted from blood, collected in a trial of the OX40 agonist ivuxolimab. All receptors derive from an adult with an advanced solid tumor such as melanoma, head and neck, liver or kidney cancer. CDR3s include the opening cysteine and the closing phenylalanine or tryptophan. D genes are given only for firm matches. The size entry is marked missing in some rows and otherwise reads once, few, many or a size class.

TRBJ2-5 - TRBV11-2 - TGTGCCAGCAGCCCGGGACCTTCGTTAGGATCGGTCCAAGAGACCCAGTACTTC CASSPGPSLGSVQETQYF
TRBJ1-4 - TRBV5-5 - TGTGCCAGCAGCTTGGCCATCAGGGGACGGGCAACTAATGAAAAACTGTTTTTT CASSLAIRGRATNEKLFF
TRBJ2-1 - TRBV11-2 - TGTGCCAGCAGCTTCGGACATGACAATGAGCAGTTCTTC CASSFGHDNEQFF
TRBJ1-6 - TRBV5-5 - TGTGCCAGCAGCCCCCCAGGCGCCGGCCAGGGTTCACCCCTCCACTTT CASSPPGAGQGSPLHF
TRBJ2-7 - TRBV2 - TGTGCCAGCAGTGAAAGTGTGGCGCTCGCACTGGAATACTTC CASSESVALALEYF
TRBJ2-1 - TRBV7-2 - TGTGCCAGCAGCTTCCTCGCTTATTCCCAAATGTTCAATGAGCAGTTCTTC CASSFLAYSQMFNEQFF
TRBJ2-3 - TRBV7-9 - TGTGCCAGCGCCACCGCGGCAGGTCAGGATACGCAGTATTTT CASATAAGQDTQYF
TRBJ2-3 - TRBV28 - TGTGCCAGCAGTTTAGGGCAGCGGTTGGGGGATTTT CASSLGQRLGDF
TRBJ2-5 - TRBV11-2 - TGTGCCAGCAGACCCTGGGGGGGGCGCCCTCCAGAGACCCAGTACTTC CASRPWGGRPPETQYF
TRBJ2-1 - TRBV9 TRBD2 TGTGCCAGCAGCGTTAGCGGGAGGGCCTACAATGAGCAGTTCTTC CASSVSGRAYNEQFF
TRBJ2-7 - TRBV5-1 - TGCGCCAGCAGCTTGACAGTAGATTTCTACGAGCAGTACTTC CASSLTVDFYEQYF
TRBJ2-1 - TRBV18 - TGTGCCAGCTCACCGGAAGGACGGGGTGAGCAGTTCTTC CASSPEGRGEQFF
TRBJ2-1 - TRBV19 - TGTGCCAGTACGGGCCGGCTGGGGAATGAGCAGTTCTTC CASTGRLGNEQFF
TRBJ1-5 - TRBV13 - TGTGCCAGCAGCTTACGTGGAGGCTTAATCAGCAATCAGCCCCAGCATTTT CASSLRGGLISNQPQHF
TRBJ2-6 - TRBV9 - TGTGCCAGCAGCGTAGTTTCAGGGGCCAACGTCCTGACTTTC CASSVVSGANVLTF
TRBJ2-5 - TRBV11-3 - TGTGCCAGCAGCCCAGGGACGGCGCTACAGTACCAAGAGACCCAGTACTTC CASSPGTALQYQETQYF
TRBJ1-2 - TRBV28 - TGTGCCAGCTCACACCCCCTAGGCTCAACTAACTATGGCTACACCTTC CASSHPLGSTNYGYTF
TRBJ2-2 - TRBV30 TRBD1 TGTGCCTGGAGTGTAACACAGGGGGCGTTGGAGCTGTTTTTT CAWSVTQGALELFF
TRBJ2-7 - TRBV5-4 - TGTGCCAGCAGCTTGGGAGTGGGGCCTTTGCGCAACGAGCAGTACTTC CASSLGVGPLRNEQYF
TRBJ2-7 - TRBV30 - TGTGCCTGGAGCATCGGACATATTTACGAGCAGTACTTC CAWSIGHIYEQYF
TRBJ2-7 once TRBV2 TRBD1 TGTGCCAGCAGTGGGGACAGGGTTAGATCCTACGAGCAGTACTTC CASSGDRVRSYEQYF